This TCR beta chain was recovered during a study of control samples from healthy donors and cancer patients. Germline loops: CDR1 MDHEN, CDR2 SYDVKM. Between the trimmed V and J ends, which lost 3 bases and 1 base, there was a span of 10 bases. The CDR3 totals 15 residues. TCRdb's copy holds only in-frame clones and misses some; the assay was immunoSEQ multiplex PCR. This sample has 100,000 or so clones, with more than 85% found just once. This TCR was recovered from a woman aged 25-40 years in good health. The J gene is TRBJ1-5, the V gene TRBV28, with D perhaps TRBD1 (5 bases). Specimen: blood. CDR3 protein: CASSFGGGSNQPQHF. The CDR3 bases are TGTGCCAGCAGTTTCGGGGGAGGAAGCAATCAGCCCCAGCATTTT.